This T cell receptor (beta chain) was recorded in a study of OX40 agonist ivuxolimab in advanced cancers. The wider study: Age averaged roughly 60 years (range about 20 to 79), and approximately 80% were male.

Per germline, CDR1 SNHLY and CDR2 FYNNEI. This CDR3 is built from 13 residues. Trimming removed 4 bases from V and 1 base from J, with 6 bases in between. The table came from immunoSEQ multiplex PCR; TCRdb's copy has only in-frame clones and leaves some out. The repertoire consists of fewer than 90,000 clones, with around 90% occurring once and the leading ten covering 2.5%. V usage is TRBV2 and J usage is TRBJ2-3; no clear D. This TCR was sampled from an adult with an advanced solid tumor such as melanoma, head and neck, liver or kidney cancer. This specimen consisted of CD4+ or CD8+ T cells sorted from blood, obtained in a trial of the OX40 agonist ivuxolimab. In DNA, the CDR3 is TGTGCCAGCAGTGCGGTGGGCACAGATACGCAGTATTTT. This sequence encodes CASSAVGTDTQYF.